These 21 T cell receptor beta chains were sequenced from one sample in a study of persistence of HIV-infected CD4 T cells. The libraries were made with immunoSEQ version 4 in survey mode. The protocol was immunoSEQ multiplex PCR, while the TCRdb copy is restricted to in-frame clones and leaves out a portion. The top ten hold 1.5% to 2% of the sample, which has about 37,000 clones, approximately 80% seen once. These receptors' targets are unknown. Lysates of CMV-infected fibroblasts at approximately 9.6 ug/mL stimulated these cells. Memory cells lacking CD40L and CD69 with high CD45RO were sorted. The specimen was CD4+ T cells sorted from PBMCs after approximately 19-hour stimulation, collected from a patient who received antiretroviral therapy. The receptors stem from an adult man with HIV who was CMV-seropositive.

This clone was seen once. The chain uses TRBV5-1 and TRBJ1-1; 11 bases agree with TRBD1. The germline CDR1 and CDR2 sequences are SGHRS and YFSETQ. The CDR3 is made up of 15 amino acids. The V gene end was trimmed by 4 bases and the J gene end by 4 bases; junction bases not matched to a gene: 6. CDR3 DNA sequence: TGCGCCAGCAGCCCTTCGGGACAGGGGGGCACTGAAGCTTTCTTT. It is translated as CASSPSGQGGTEAFF.

The chain is built from TRBV12-5 and TRBJ2-7; TRBD1 aligns across 9 bases. CDR1 is LGHNT and CDR2 is FRNRAP in the germline V gene. The CDR3 runs to 14 residues. V was pared by 5 bases and J by 5 bases, with 7 bases of the junction left unmatched. The CDR3 reads CASGTGQGINEQYF. Here the CDR3 DNA reads TGTGCTAGTGGTACGGGACAGGGAATCAACGAGCAGTACTTC. The whole variable domain, remainder taken from reference TRBV12-5 and TRBJ2-7, is DARVTQTPRHKVTEMGQEVTMRCQPILGHNTVFWYRQTMMQGLELLAYFRNRAPLDDSGMPKDRFSAEMPDATLATLKIQPSEPRDSAVYFCASGTGQGINEQYFGPGTRLTVT.

V gene TRBV10-2 combines with J gene TRBJ1-1; D is undetermined. Trimming took 3 bases from V and 7 from J, leaving 9 bases between them. The CDR3 is 12 residues long. Germline V gene lookup returns CDR1 WSHSY and CDR2 SAAADI. DNA of the CDR3: TGCGCCAGCAGTGACAGCCCTTTTGAAGCTTTCTTT. Its protein product is CASSDSPFEAFF.

CDR3 amino acids: CASSARDRGNSPLHF. The CDR3 DNA reads TGTGCCAGCAGCGCGAGGGACAGGGGGAATTCACCCCTCCACTTT. This sequence joins TRBV7-8 and TRBJ1-6; TRBD1 matches 11 bases. Germline-derived CDR1 and CDR2 are SGHVS and FQNEAQ. The length of the CDR3 is 15 residues. Losses at the gene ends were 5 bases for V and 7 bases for J; bases not matched to a gene: 4.

The genes are TRBV28 and TRBJ1-1; D might be TRBD1 (5 bases). The V end was cut by 6 bases, the J end by 4 bases, with 30 bases between. CDR3 length equals 19 residues. Germline V CDR1 and CDR2: MDHEN, SYDVKM. The CDR3 region has the DNA TGTGCCAGCAGCGCTATTAGCCCGTGGGGCCCCCCTCGGGGCACTGAAGCTTTCTTT. Amino acids: CASSAISPWGPPRGTEAFF.

This clone has just a few counts. The chain uses TRBV28 and TRBJ1-2; 9 bases are shared with TRBD1. CDR3 length: 14 amino acids. With V trimmed by 6 bases and J by 8 bases, 10 bases remained unmatched. Germline CDR1 reads MDHEN; CDR2 reads SYDVKM. DNA for the CDR3: TGTGCCAGCAGCACCTCCGGGACAGGGAAGGGCTACACCTTC. This translates into CASSTSGTGKGYTF.

The chain employs TRBV10-3 and TRBJ1-1; D not certain. Germline CDR1 and CDR2: ENHRY and SYGVKD. The CDR3 is made up of 15 amino acids. Trimming shortened V by 3 bases and J by 0 bases, and 11 bases separated the two germline ends. CDR3 sequence: CAISDGRTLNTEAFF. CDR3 coding DNA: TGTGCCATCAGTGACGGACGAACATTGAACACTGAAGCTTTCTTT.

In nucleotides, the CDR3 is TGTGCCAGCAGCTTAGGCAGCGGGGGCGACAATGAGCAGTTCTTC. Its protein product is CASSLGSGGDNEQFF. V and J are TRBV7-9 and TRBJ2-1; 8 nucleotides line up with TRBD2. The length of the CDR3 is 15 residues. The germline V gene encodes CDR1 SEHNR and CDR2 FQNEAQ (reference sequence). Trimming cost V 1 base and J 5 bases; bases outside gene matches: 4.

CDR3 in amino acids: CASSARTGQVRETQYF. CDR3 bases: TGTGCCAGTAGTGCTAGAACGGGCCAGGTTCGGGAGACCCAGTACTTC. V and J are TRBV19 and TRBJ2-5; no reliable D call. Trimming shortened V by 5 bases and J by 5 bases, and 21 bases separated the two germline ends. The V gene's germline CDR1 is LNHDA and CDR2 SQIVND (reference sequence). The CDR3 has 16 residues.

This clone was observed a handful of times. The rearrangement uses TRBV4-1 and TRBJ2-6; D not resolved. Trimming left V 1 base short and J 0 bases short, with 7 bases between. CDR3 size: 16 residues. Germline loops: CDR1 MGHRA, CDR2 YSYEKL. In DNA, the CDR3 is TGCGCCAGCAGCCAAGTTCCTAACTCTGGGGCCAACGTCCTGACTTTC. Its translation: CASSQVPNSGANVLTF.

The chain links TRBV28 to TRBJ1-5; no clear D gene. The germline V gene has CDR1 MDHEN and CDR2 SYDVKM. The CDR3 runs to 17 residues. V lost 3 bases and J lost 5, with 20 bases in between. The CDR3 DNA sequence: TGTGCCAGCAGTTTGAGACCCCAGGTCATTGTCCATCAGCCCCAGCATTTT. Residues: CASSLRPQVIVHQPQHF.

This CDR3 reads CASGQGSYEQYF. CDR3 DNA: TGTGCCAGCGGACAGGGTAGTTACGAGCAGTACTTC. The chain carries TRBV5-6 and TRBJ2-7; 8 bases agree with TRBD1. V dropped 7 bases and J dropped 4; count of bases not matched to a gene: 4. The length of the CDR3 is 12 residues. Germline V gene data show CDR1 as SGHDT and CDR2 as YYEEEE.

The table lists this clone with a few counts. The chain is built from TRBV15 and TRBJ1-5; 10 bases map to TRBD1. The junction had 4 bases not matched to a gene; V was cut back by 3 bases and J by 5 bases. CDR1 is LNHNV and CDR2 is YYDKDF in the germline V gene (reference sequence). The CDR3 runs 15 residues. In DNA form, the CDR3 reads TGTGCCACCAGCAGGAACGGACAGGGGGATCAGCCCCAGCATTTT. Its protein is CATSRNGQGDQPQHF.

V and J are TRBV20-1 and TRBJ2-1, with a weak D call TRBD2 (5 bases). Germline V gene lookup returns CDR1 DFQATT and CDR2 SNEGSKA (reference sequence). The V end lost 3 bases, the J end lost 8 bases, and 14 bases lay between the germline ends. The CDR3 spans 13 residues. This chain's CDR3 is CSASPPREYEQFF. In DNA form, the CDR3 reads TGCAGTGCTAGTCCCCCGAGGGAATATGAGCAGTTCTTC.

The chain uses TRBV6-5 and TRBJ1-3; 9 nucleotides line up with TRBD1. The junction had 9 bases not matched to a gene; V was cut back by 8 bases and J by 7 bases. The length of the CDR3 is 14 residues. Per the germline V gene, CDR1 is MNHEY and CDR2 is SVGAGI. The CDR3 loop is CASYPGQGTNTIYF. Written as DNA, the CDR3 is TGTGCCAGCTATCCGGGACAGGGTACGAACACCATATATTTT.

The chain links TRBV29-1 to TRBJ2-2; D perhaps matches TRBD1 (7 bases). This CDR3 spans 14 amino acids. V lost 6 bases, J lost 2 bases, and 13 bases lay in between. Germline V gene sequence: CDR1 SQVTM, CDR2 ANQGSEA. The CDR3 here is CSVRGTVNTGELFF. CDR3 sequence (DNA): TGCAGCGTCCGGGGGACAGTTAACACCGGGGAGCTGTTTTTT.

The V call is TRBV21-1, the J call TRBJ1-2; the table's D gene call, TRBD1, was not cross checked with the DNA. TRBV21-1 is a listed pseudogene. The CDR3 is 15 amino acids. The CDR3 region has the DNA TGTGCCAGCAGCCAAGGGGCTGACAGGCGCGGAGGCTACACCTTC. It encodes CASSQGADRRGGYTF.

The chain links TRBV10-3 to TRBJ1-3, with no clear D. V gave up 6 bases and J gave up 0 bases, with 9 bases separating them. Germline lookup yields CDR1 ENHRY and CDR2 SYGVKD. The CDR3 has 14 residues. The CDR3 region is CAISGAFSGNTIYF. The CDR3 nucleotides read TGTGCCATCAGCGGAGCCTTCTCTGGAAACACCATATATTTT.

The V call is TRBV7-3, the J call TRBJ1-6; D remains unclear. CDR1 and CDR2 (germline): SGHTA, FQGTGA. Trimming shortened V by 4 bases and J by 7 bases, and 8 bases separated the two germline ends. The CDR3 totals 13 residues. CDR3 coding DNA: TGTGCCAGCAGCTCCACTACGAATTCACCCCTCCACTTT. Protein product: CASSSTTNSPLHF. The full variable domain, completed using reference TRBV7-3 and TRBJ1-6, is GAGVSQTPSNKVTEKGKYVELRCDPISGHTALYWYRQSLGQGPEFLIYFQGTGAADDSGLPNDRFFAVRPEGSVSTLKIQRTERGDSAVYLCASSSTTNSPLHFGNGTRLTVT.

The chain is built from TRBV21-1 and TRBJ1-1. TRBV21-1 is assigned pseudogene status. The CDR3 has 17 residues. The CDR3 reads CASSKAQGEGLGTEAFF. Here the CDR3 DNA reads TGTGCCAGCAGCAAAGCGCAGGGAGAGGGGCTTGGCACTGAAGCTTTCTTT.

The chain links TRBV5-6 to TRBJ1-5; no clear D gene. The CDR3 loop spans 12 amino acids. The ends were cut back, 3 bases at V and 6 bases at J, with 7 bases in the middle. CDR1 and CDR2 (germline): SGHDT, YYEEEE. The CDR3 protein is CASSSGFQPQHF. The CDR3 DNA follows: TGTGCCAGCAGCTCGGGTTTTCAGCCCCAGCATTTT.